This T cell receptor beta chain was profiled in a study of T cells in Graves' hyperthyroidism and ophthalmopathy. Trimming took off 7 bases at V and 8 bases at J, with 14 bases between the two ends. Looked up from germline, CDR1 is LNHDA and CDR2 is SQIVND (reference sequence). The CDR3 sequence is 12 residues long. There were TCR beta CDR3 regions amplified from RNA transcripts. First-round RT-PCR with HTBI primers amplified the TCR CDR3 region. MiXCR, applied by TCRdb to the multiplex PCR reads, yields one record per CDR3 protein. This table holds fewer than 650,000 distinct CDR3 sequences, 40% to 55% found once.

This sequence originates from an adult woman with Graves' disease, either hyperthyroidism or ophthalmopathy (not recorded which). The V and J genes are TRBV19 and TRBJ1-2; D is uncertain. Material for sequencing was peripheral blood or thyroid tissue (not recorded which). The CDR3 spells CASKLAEWGYTF. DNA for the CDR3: TGTGCCAGTAAACTCGCTGAATGGGGCTACACCTTC. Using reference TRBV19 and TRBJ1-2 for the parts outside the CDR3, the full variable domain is DGGITQSPKYLFRKEGQNVTLSCEQNLNHDAMYWYRQDPGQGLRLIYYSQIVNDFQKGDIAEGYSVSREKKESFPLTVTSAQKNPTAFYLCASKLAEWGYTFGSGTRLTVV.